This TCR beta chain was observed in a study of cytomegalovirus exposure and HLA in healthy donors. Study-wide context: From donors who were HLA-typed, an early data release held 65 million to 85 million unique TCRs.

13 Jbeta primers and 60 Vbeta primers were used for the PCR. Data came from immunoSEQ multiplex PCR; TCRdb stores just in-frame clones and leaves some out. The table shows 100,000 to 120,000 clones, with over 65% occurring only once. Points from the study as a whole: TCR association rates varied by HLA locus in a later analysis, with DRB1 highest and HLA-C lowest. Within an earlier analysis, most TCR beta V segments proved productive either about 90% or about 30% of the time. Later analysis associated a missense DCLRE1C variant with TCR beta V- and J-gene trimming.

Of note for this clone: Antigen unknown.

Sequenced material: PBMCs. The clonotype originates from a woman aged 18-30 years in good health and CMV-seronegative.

CDR3 sequence (DNA): TGTGCCATCACGGACAGCACTGAGGAGACCCAGTACTTC. It specifies CAITDSTEETQYF. The chain recombines TRBV10-3 with TRBJ2-5, with D possibly being TRBD1 (6 bases). This CDR3 has 13 amino acids. Germline V gene data show CDR1 as ENHRY and CDR2 as SYGVKD. Between the trimmed V and J ends, which lost 7 bases and 5 bases, there was a span of 14 bases.